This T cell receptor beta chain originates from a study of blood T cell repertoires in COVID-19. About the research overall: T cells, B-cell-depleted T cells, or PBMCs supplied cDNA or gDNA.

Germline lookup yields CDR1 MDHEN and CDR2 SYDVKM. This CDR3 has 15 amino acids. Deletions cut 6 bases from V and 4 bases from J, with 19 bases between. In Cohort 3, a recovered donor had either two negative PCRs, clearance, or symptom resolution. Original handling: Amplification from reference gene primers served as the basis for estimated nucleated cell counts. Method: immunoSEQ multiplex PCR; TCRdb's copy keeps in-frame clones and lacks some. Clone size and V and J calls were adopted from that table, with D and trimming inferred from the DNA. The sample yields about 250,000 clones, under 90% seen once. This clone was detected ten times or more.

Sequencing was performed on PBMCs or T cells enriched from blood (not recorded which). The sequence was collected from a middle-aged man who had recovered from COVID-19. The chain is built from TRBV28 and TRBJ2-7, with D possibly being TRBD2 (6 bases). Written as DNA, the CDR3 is TGTGCCAGCAGGGGCGGGACGGGCGAAGGGTACGAGCAGTACTTC. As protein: CASRGGTGEGYEQYF.